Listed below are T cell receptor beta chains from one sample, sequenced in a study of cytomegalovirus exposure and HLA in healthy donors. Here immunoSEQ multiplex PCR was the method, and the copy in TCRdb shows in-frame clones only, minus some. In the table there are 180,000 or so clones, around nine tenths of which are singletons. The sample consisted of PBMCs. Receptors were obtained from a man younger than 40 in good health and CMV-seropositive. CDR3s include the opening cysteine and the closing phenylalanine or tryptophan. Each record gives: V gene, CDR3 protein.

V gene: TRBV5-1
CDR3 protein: CASRDGLGYGYTF

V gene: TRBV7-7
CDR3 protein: CASSPRDPHETQYF

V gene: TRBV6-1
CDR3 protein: CASSELTVSHGYTF

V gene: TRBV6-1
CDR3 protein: CASSKAGTGASYNEQFF

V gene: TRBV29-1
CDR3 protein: CSVGGGNTEAFF

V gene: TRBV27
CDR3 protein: CASSSQGRPLQETQYF

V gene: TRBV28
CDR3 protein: CASSWSESDTDTQYF

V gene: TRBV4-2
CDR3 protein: CASSQETSGTQETQYF

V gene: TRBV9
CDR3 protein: CASSAGTGLFYGYTF

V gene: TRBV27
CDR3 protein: CASRPRGGERQPQHF

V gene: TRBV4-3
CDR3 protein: CASSQVTTGGTEAFF

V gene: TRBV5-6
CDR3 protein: CASTTGTYGNTIYF

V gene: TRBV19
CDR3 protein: CASSIQGLNQPQHF

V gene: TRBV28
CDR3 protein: CASSFPGRGSYNEQFF

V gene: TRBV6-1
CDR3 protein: CASSSGRAYVDTQYF

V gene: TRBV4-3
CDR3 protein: CASSQDLKGYGDTDTQYF

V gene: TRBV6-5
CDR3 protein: CASSTPGRAVQFF

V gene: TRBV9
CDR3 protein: CASSGLAGGNEQFF

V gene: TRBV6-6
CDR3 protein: CAGGTSGKSGELFF

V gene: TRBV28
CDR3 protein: CASSPTGHQLYNEQFF

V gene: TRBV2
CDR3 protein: CASSTGTGQPQHF

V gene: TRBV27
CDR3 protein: CASSLWPGEKLFF

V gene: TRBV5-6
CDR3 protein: CASSSLRTGLVSYNEQFF

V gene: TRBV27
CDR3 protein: CASRPGSQAGGYTF

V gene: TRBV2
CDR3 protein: CASSSSGAVPREQYF

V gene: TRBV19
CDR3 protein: CASSIGTGANEQYF

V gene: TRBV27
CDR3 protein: CASTPGTSGRGEQFF

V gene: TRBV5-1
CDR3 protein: CASRDSEAYEQYF

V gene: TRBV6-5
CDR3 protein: CASRQDRDNGYTF

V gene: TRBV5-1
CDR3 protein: CASSLTGQGFDTEAFF

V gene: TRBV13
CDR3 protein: CASSRTGELFF

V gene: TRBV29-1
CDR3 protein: CSVGDIIMNTEAFF

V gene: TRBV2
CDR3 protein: CASSVATKSGEQYF

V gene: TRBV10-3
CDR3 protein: CAIRGDVVLSGSYNEQFF

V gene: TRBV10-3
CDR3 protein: CAISDWGTGEHEQYF

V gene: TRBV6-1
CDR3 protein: CASSEGGVHEQYF

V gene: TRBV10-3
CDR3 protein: CAISEGTDNSPLHF

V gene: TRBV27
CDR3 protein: CASSSGTGVQPQHF

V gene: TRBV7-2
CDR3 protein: CASTPDGVIPYEQYF

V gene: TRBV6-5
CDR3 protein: CASSYGIGELFF

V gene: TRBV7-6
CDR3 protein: CASSLVGTSGSITGELFF

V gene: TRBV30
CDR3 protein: CAWSDQPVPTYEQYF

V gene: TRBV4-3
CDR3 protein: CASSHDPPGGFGTDTQYF

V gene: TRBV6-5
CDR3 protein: CASSYRGTDTQYF

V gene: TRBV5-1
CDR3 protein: CASSSGTVDTGELFF

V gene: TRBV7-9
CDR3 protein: CASSHGRGDQPQHF

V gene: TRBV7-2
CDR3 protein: CASSLGTASTDTQYF

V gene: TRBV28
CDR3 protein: CASKEVRGYNEQFF

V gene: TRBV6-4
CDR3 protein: CASSGDIGETQYF

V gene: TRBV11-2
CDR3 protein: CASSFHRGSYNEQFF

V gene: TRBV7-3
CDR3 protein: CASSLLGRANVETQYF

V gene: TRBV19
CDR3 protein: CASTQAGYGYTF

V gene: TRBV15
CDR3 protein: CATSKRTSGTDTQYF

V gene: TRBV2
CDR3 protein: CASSLRGVTQYF

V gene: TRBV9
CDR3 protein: CASSVGGLGETQYF

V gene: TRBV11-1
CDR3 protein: CASSFSRANTGELFF

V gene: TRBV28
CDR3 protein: CASSPGTLSSYEQYF